Listed here are 31 T cell receptor beta chains from one sample, sequenced in a study of glioma-infiltrating T cells after dendritic cell vaccination. The assay was immunoSEQ multiplex PCR, and TCRdb's table has in-frame clones only and misses some. The sample comprises approximately 67,000 clones, 81% of which are singletons, and approximately 7.9% rests with the top ten. Material: blood, obtained before dendritic cell vaccination. All receptors come from a human donor with glioblastoma.

This clone came up once. The chain uses TRBV19 and TRBJ1-1; D unresolved. This CDR3 spans 14 amino acids. Germline V gene lookup returns CDR1 LNHDA and CDR2 SQIVND (reference sequence). Trimming removed 7 bases from V and 5 bases from J, with 17 bases in between. In nucleotides, the CDR3 is TGTGCCAGTACCCTAATTAGTGGAGAAACTGAAGCTTTCTTT. Protein product: CASTLISGETEAFF.

The chain recombines TRBV5-1 with TRBJ1-2, with D perhaps matching TRBD1 (5 bases). V dropped 4 bases and J dropped 4 bases, with 23 bases sitting between them. Germline V lookup: CDR1 SGHRS, CDR2 YFSETQ. This CDR3 comprises 17 residues. In DNA, the CDR3 is TGCGCCAGCAGCGGTGGTGGTTGGGACTTAGGGAGCTATGGCTACACCTTC. Translation: CASSGGGWDLGSYGYTF.

The V call is TRBV10-3, the J call TRBJ2-4; a weak D match, TRBD1 (6 bases). V lost 5 bases to trimming and J lost 8 bases, with 10 bases between them. Germline-derived CDR1 and CDR2 are ENHRY and SYGVKD. This CDR3 region has 12 residues. This CDR3 reads CAISLGGDIQYF. Written as DNA, the CDR3 is TGTGCCATCAGTCTAGGGGGAGACATTCAGTACTTC.

The CDR3 sequence: CASSGSGDRDFNQPQHF. As DNA, the CDR3 is TGTGCCAGTTCTGGATCCGGTGACAGGGACTTCAATCAGCCCCAGCATTTT. The chain links TRBV19 to TRBJ1-5; 7 bases align to TRBD1. J lost 3 bases, V lost 8 bases, and 16 bases had no gene match. The CDR3 totals 17 residues. In germline, CDR1 is LNHDA, CDR2 SQIVND (reference sequence).

The J gene is TRBJ1-2, the V gene TRBV5-1; 8 bases line up with TRBD1. V lost 4 bases to trimming and J lost 0 bases; unmatched junction nucleotides: 5. This CDR3 is 15 amino acids long. Germline CDR1 and CDR2: SGHRS and YFSETQ. CDR3 coding DNA: TGCGCCAGCAGCGCGGACAGGGAGGCTAACTATGGCTACACCTTC. It translates to CASSADREANYGYTF.

The genes are TRBV5-1 and TRBJ2-7; D perhaps matches TRBD1 (5 bases). The germline gives CDR1 SGHRS, CDR2 YFSETQ. This CDR3 has 15 residues. V was clipped by 6 bases and J by 5 bases, with 21 bases between them. This chain's CDR3 is CASTAAGHKGDEQYF. The DNA for the CDR3 is TGCGCCAGCACCGCTGCTGGCCATAAAGGGGACGAGCAGTACTTC.

This clone was detected once. The V and J genes are TRBV10-3 and TRBJ2-1; 10 positions match TRBD1. Germline V lookup: CDR1 ENHRY, CDR2 SYGVKD. Trimming at V came to 2 bases and at J to 4 bases, leaving 8 bases not matched to a gene. This CDR3 comprises 17 residues. The CDR3 sequence: CAISEASGQGIYNEQFF. The CDR3, as DNA: TGTGCCATCAGTGAGGCCTCGGGACAGGGGATATACAATGAGCAGTTCTTC.

The chain has TRBV5-1 and TRBJ1-1; unclear D gene. Germline V lookup: CDR1 SGHRS, CDR2 YFSETQ. Between the trimmed V and J ends, which lost 6 bases and 11 bases, there was a span of 17 bases. This CDR3 has 12 residues. The CDR3 sequence: CASTSDGARAFF. The CDR3 nucleotides read TGCGCCAGCACCTCCGACGGAGCACGGGCTTTCTTT.

A few counts support this clone. The chain has TRBV4-3 and TRBJ1-6; 8 nucleotides agree with TRBD1. Trimming at V came to 3 bases and at J to 5 bases, leaving 3 bases not matched to a gene. The CDR3 contains 15 residues. Germline assignment: CDR1 LGHNA and CDR2 YSLEER. For the CDR3, the DNA is TGCGCCAGCAGCCAGTGGACAGGGAATAATTCACCCCTCCACTTT. Translation gives CASSQWTGNNSPLHF.

This chain joins TRBV5-6 and TRBJ1-1, with D unclear. The CDR3 has 12 amino acids. The germline CDR1 and CDR2 sequences are SGHDT and YYEEEE. Trimming took 2 bases from V and 5 from J, leaving 7 bases between them. CDR3 in amino acids: CASSFSVTEAFF. Here the CDR3 DNA reads TGTGCCAGCAGCTTTTCGGTGACTGAAGCTTTCTTT.

The chain is built from TRBV27 and TRBJ1-2, with 12 bases fitting TRBD1. V gave up 4 bases and J gave up 8 bases; unmatched junction bases: 5. Per the germline V gene, CDR1 is MNHEY and CDR2 is SMNVEV (reference sequence). CDR3 length equals 14 residues. The CDR3 DNA sequence: TGTGCCAGCAGTTGGGGACAGGGGGCCTGGGGCTACACCTTC. This gives the protein CASSWGQGAWGYTF.

The chain combines TRBV6-1 with TRBJ1-2; D not resolved. This CDR3 has 15 amino acids. Germline CDR1 MNHNS, CDR2 SASEGT. With 6 bases removed from V and 0 bases from J, the gap between germline ends came to 14 bases. CDR3: CASRNSDTANYGYTF. As DNA, the CDR3 is TGTGCCAGCAGAAACTCAGACACAGCTAACTATGGCTACACCTTC.

CDR3 sequence reads: CSGGTQGAGGYTF. CDR3 DNA sequence: TGCAGCGGCGGGACCCAGGGGGCGGGGGGCTACACCTTC. The rearrangement uses TRBV29-1 and TRBJ1-2, with 8 bases identical to TRBD1. This CDR3 spans 13 amino acids. The V gene's germline CDR1 is SQVTM and CDR2 ANQGSEA. V dropped 7 bases and J dropped 8; count of bases not matched to a gene: 12.

CDR3 loop: CASSDRDYDNSPLHF. The DNA for the CDR3 is TGTGCCAGCAGCGACCGGGACTACGATAATTCACCCCTCCACTTT. The chain couples TRBV9 to TRBJ1-6; maybe TRBD1 (5 bases). CDR1 SGDLS and CDR2 YYNGEE come from the germline V gene. Trimming cost V 3 bases and J 5 bases, with 12 bases left between them. The CDR3 loop spans 15 amino acids. Looking up the rest from reference TRBV9 and TRBJ1-6 gives the full variable domain: DSGVTQTPKHLITATGQRVTLRCSPRSGDLSVYWYQQSLDQGLQFLIQYYNGEERAKGNILERFSAQQFPDLHSELNLSSLELGDSALYFCASSDRDYDNSPLHFGNGTRLTVT.

The chain uses TRBV29-1 and TRBJ2-3; weak D call: TRBD2 (6 bases). From germline, CDR1 is SQVTM and CDR2 ANQGSEA. This CDR3 has 15 residues. The germline V and J ends were trimmed by 5 bases and 2 bases, with 17 bases remaining between them. CDR3 sequence (DNA): TGCAGCGTTCGGTCGGCCGGGGGATACACAGATACGCAGTATTTT. Encoded protein: CSVRSAGGYTDTQYF.

The chain carries TRBV7-2 and TRBJ1-1; TRBD1 might be the D (5 bases). Germline CDR1 SGHTA, CDR2 FQGNSA. The CDR3 is made up of 14 amino acids. Trimming shortened V by 3 bases and J by 6 bases, and 14 bases separated the two germline ends. CDR3: CASSFPRQQSEAFF. The DNA of the CDR3 is TGTGCCAGCAGCTTCCCCAGACAGCAATCTGAAGCTTTCTTT.

The genes are TRBV5-8 and TRBJ1-3; 8 nucleotides line up with TRBD1. Germline V gene lookup returns CDR1 SGHTS and CDR2 YDEGEE. The CDR3 contains 16 residues. Trimming removed 0 bases from V and 5 bases from J; junction bases left unmatched: 7. DNA for the CDR3: TGTGCCAGCAGCTTGGGCGACAGGGGAACGAGAAACACCATATATTTT. Amino acids: CASSLGDRGTRNTIYF.

V is TRBV7-2 and J is TRBJ2-3, with D possibly being TRBD2 (7 bases). V was trimmed by 1 base and J by 5 bases, leaving 16 bases between them. From germline, CDR1 is SGHTA and CDR2 FQGNSA. The CDR3 length is 16 residues. Here the CDR3 reads CASSLVGGGPGDTQYF. DNA for the CDR3: TGTGCCAGCAGCTTAGTTGGGGGGGGGCCAGGAGATACGCAGTATTTT.

This clone came up a few times. The V call is TRBV19, the J call TRBJ1-5, with D unclear. In germline, CDR1 is LNHDA, CDR2 SQIVND (reference sequence). The CDR3 consists of 14 residues. Trimming stripped 2 bases from V and 3 bases from J, with 8 bases between. The CDR3 loop is CASSITGPNQPQHF. The CDR3 nucleotides read TGTGCCAGTAGTATAACCGGTCCCAATCAGCCCCAGCATTTT.

CDR3 loop: CASSPPGGREDEKLFF. For the CDR3, the DNA is TGCGCCAGCAGCCCCCCGGGGGGGAGGGAGGATGAAAAACTGTTTTTT. V is TRBV4-1 and J is TRBJ1-4; D might be TRBD1 (5 bases). Trimming took off 4 bases at V and 6 bases at J, with 18 bases between the two ends. The CDR3 loop spans 16 amino acids. The germline V gene has CDR1 MGHRA and CDR2 YSYEKL.

This chain uses TRBV5-6 with TRBJ2-3, with 9 nucleotides matching TRBD1. Looked up from germline, CDR1 is SGHDT and CDR2 is YYEEEE. There are 16 residues in the CDR3. V trimming: 0 bases; J trimming: 2 bases; junction bases outside the gene matches: 4. The CDR3 nucleotides are TGTGCCAGCAGCTTGGGGACAGGGGCGTCCACAGATACGCAGTATTTT. Its protein product is CASSLGTGASTDTQYF.

The V call is TRBV6-5, the J call TRBJ2-7; 7 nucleotides agree with TRBD2. The CDR3 has 14 residues. CDR1 and CDR2 (germline): MNHEY, SVGAGI. Trimming removed 7 bases from V and 2 bases from J; junction bases left unmatched: 8. Here the CDR3 reads CASIDRSGAYEQYF. The CDR3 nucleotides read TGTGCCAGCATCGATCGCAGCGGGGCCTACGAGCAGTACTTC.

The DNA of the CDR3 is TGCGCCAGCAGTCCAGGAATCCAAGAGACCCAGTACTTC. Protein sequence: CASSPGIQETQYF. J is TRBJ2-5 and V is TRBV5-1, with D unresolved. Trimming shortened V by 5 bases and J by 1 base, and 9 bases separated the two germline ends. CDR3 length equals 13 residues. Germline V gene sequence: CDR1 SGHRS, CDR2 YFSETQ.

J is TRBJ1-2 and V is TRBV5-6, with 12 bases matching TRBD1. Germline trimming cut 5 bases from V and 10 bases from J; bases unmatched to any gene: 12. The CDR3 spans 15 residues. CDR1 and CDR2 from the germline V gene are SGHDT and YYEEEE. In nucleotides, the CDR3 is TGTGCCAGCAGATTAACCGGGACAGGGGGCCTCTCCTACACCTTC. Its translation is CASRLTGTGGLSYTF.

The chain employs TRBV20-1 and TRBJ1-2, with a weak D call TRBD1 (5 bases). The CDR3 loop spans 11 amino acids. V shed 3 bases and J shed 6 bases, with 8 bases lying between them. Germline V gene data show CDR1 as DFQATT and CDR2 as SNEGSKA (reference sequence). This chain's CDR3 is CSASDRDGYTF. The DNA of the CDR3 is TGCAGTGCTAGCGACAGAGATGGCTACACCTTC.

V usage is TRBV5-1 and J usage is TRBJ1-1; a weak D match, TRBD1 (5 bases). The V gene's germline CDR1 is SGHRS and CDR2 YFSETQ. This CDR3 region has 16 residues. V lost 2 bases, J lost 1 base, and 15 bases lay in between. The CDR3 DNA reads TGCGCCAGCAGCTTTGGAGCTGGGCAGGGGAACACTGAAGCTTTCTTT. Its protein product is CASSFGAGQGNTEAFF. Full variable domain (rest looked up from reference TRBV5-1 and TRBJ1-1): KAGVTQTPRYLIKTRGQQVTLSCSPISGHRSVSWYQQTPGQGLQFLFEYFSETQRNKGNFPGRFSGRQFSNSRSEMNVSTLELGDSALYLCASSFGAGQGNTEAFFGQGTRLTVV.

The V call is TRBV18, the J call TRBJ1-2; D remains ambiguous. Deletions cut 1 base from V and 8 bases from J, with 20 bases between. This CDR3 has 16 amino acids. Germline V CDR1 and CDR2: KGHSH, LQKENI. The CDR3 DNA reads as TGTGCCAGCTCACCACGGGGAATAGCGGGCCTGGGGGGCTACACCTTC. Its protein is CASSPRGIAGLGGYTF.

This clone was counted once. The chain joins TRBV2 to TRBJ2-2, with a weak D call TRBD1 (5 bases). CDR3 length: 14 residues. The germline gives CDR1 SNHLY, CDR2 FYNNEI. Trimming shortened V by 6 bases and J by 1 base, and 9 bases separated the two germline ends. The CDR3 sequence: CASRLQGNTGELFF. In DNA, the CDR3 is TGTGCCAGCAGGTTGCAGGGGAACACCGGGGAGCTGTTTTTT.

This chain joins TRBV27 and TRBJ1-2, with 7 bases matching TRBD1. The CDR3 totals 15 residues. Germline lookup yields CDR1 MNHEY and CDR2 SMNVEV (reference sequence). Trimming cost V 0 bases and J 7 bases; bases outside gene matches: 8. CDR3 DNA sequence: TGTGCCAGCAGTTTATCGGGACAGCCAAGGGCTGGCTACACCTTC. It encodes CASSLSGQPRAGYTF.

This chain connects TRBV6-1 to TRBJ1-5; D is undetermined. The V end was cut by 3 bases, the J end by 5 bases, with 14 bases between. This CDR3 is built from 15 residues. Germline assignment: CDR1 MNHNS and CDR2 SASEGT. The CDR3 loop reads CASSDRLNSYQPQHF. In DNA, the CDR3 is TGTGCCAGCAGTGACCGCCTAAACAGCTATCAGCCCCAGCATTTT.

The chain links TRBV6-6 to TRBJ2-6; D is undetermined. V was cut by 6 bases and J by 0 bases, with 12 bases left in between. The CDR3 length is 16 residues. From germline, CDR1 is MNHNY and CDR2 SVGAGI (reference sequence). The CDR3 reads CASRRMPLSGANVLTF. The CDR3, as DNA: TGTGCCAGCAGGAGAATGCCGCTCTCTGGGGCCAACGTCCTGACTTTC.